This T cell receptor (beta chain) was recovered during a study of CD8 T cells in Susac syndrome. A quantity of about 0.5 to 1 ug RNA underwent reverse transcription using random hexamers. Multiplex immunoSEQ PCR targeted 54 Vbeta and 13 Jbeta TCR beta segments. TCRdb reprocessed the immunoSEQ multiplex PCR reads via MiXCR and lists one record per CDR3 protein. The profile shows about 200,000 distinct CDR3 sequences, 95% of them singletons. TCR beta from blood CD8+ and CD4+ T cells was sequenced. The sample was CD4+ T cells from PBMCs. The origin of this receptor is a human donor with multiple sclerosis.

CDR3 DNA sequence: TGTGCCAGCAGCCCCGGGGGGGCCTACAATGAGCAGTTCTTC. Translated, it gives CASSPGGAYNEQFF. The rearrangement uses TRBV7-9 and TRBJ2-1; TRBD2 agrees at 8 bases. The CDR3 totals 14 residues. After removal of 5 bases from V and 2 bases from J, the junction contained 2 bases not matched to a gene. The V gene's germline CDR1 is SEHNR and CDR2 FQNEAQ (reference sequence).